This T cell receptor beta chain is from a study of molecular identifiers for immune sequencing clone quantification (dated by TCRdb to between 2018 and 2020). Background on the whole study: For a replicate experiment, RNA from 20,000 or 100,000 naive CD8 T cells was divided into five aliquots, and four of the five aliquots were sequenced. CD8 T cells were used in a methods study to benchmark molecular-identifier clustering-based TCR repertoire sequencing (MIDCIRS) and TCR RNA copy counting.

The method was PCR. Reads for this sample came from an Illumina HiSeq 4000. Preparation of bulk TCR libraries followed a previously described approach, with the TCR primers listed in Table S5. Total RNA was purified with the Qiagen AllPrep DNA/RNA kit. Before analysis, reads from multiple sequencing runs of the same library were pooled. As for the original processing: Reads were retained only if the reads had an exact TCR constant sequence, and the retained reads were trimmed to 150 nt and grouped according to their 12-nt molecular barcodes. Within each barcode group, reads were sub-clustered at a 15% Levenshtein threshold, and quality-weighted consensus sequences were built per RNA molecule. Non-functional sequences were discarded, and so were lower-count sequences lying one edit away from another sequence. Based on fitting two negative binomial distributions, any barcode sub-cluster with under 20% of the maximum read count was discarded. TCRdb reprocessed the public reads (quality trimming at Q25 with fastp, clone calling with MiXCR) and kept in-frame beta chains. Entries are consolidated by CDR3 protein sequence, retaining the most common genes and DNA. In this record, the V and J calls reflect TCRdb's handling and not the investigators' own analysis. The sample has around 43,000 distinct CDR3 sequences on record, around 21% of them singletons. Less than 1.2% of the sample belongs to the ten largest clones.

Study-level results and caveats: Modeling gave around 2.7 recovered TCR RNA copies per cell versus 7.5 to 10 by digital PCR, implying around 33% capture efficiency. When barcode sub-clustering was omitted, TCR diversity was inflated by chimeric consensus sequences, with chimeras reaching as high as 47%. In CMV-specific effector cells, clones with more than 20 RNA copies contained over 99% of molecules, whereas in naive cells such clones contained under 1% of molecules. The naive libraries included spiked-in Jurkat TCR RNA (roughly eleven copies' worth), and this Jurkat TCR RNA is not part of the donor repertoire. A single cell's worth of spiked-in Jurkat TCR RNA was reported detectable even among approximately 930,000 naive CD8 T cells. The sizes of highly expanded clones could end up underestimated when identical TCR molecules share a barcode.

Naive CD8 T cell libraries were made from about 20,000 to 1,000,000 sorted cells using 10%, 30% or 50% of purified RNA. Naive CD8 T cells, defined as CD8+CD4-CCR7+CD45RA+, were FACS-sorted into RLT Plus buffer on a BD FACSAria II. To test detection sensitivity, Jurkat RNA equivalent to roughly eleven TCR copies was spiked into samples of roughly 19,000-1,000,000 naive CD8 T cells. Enrichment of CD8 T cells was done with RosetteSep CD8+ T Cell Enrichment Cocktail plus Ficoll-Paque, and ACK red cell lysis came afterward. This clonotype was observed many times. It lacks a known antigen. No clone much larger than this one lies a single base away; base qualities are absent. Sequencing was done on a sample of naive CD8+ T cells from blood, with Jurkat cell RNA spiked in. In the paper's terms, the cell subset or site label means: FACS-sorted CD8+CD4-CCR7+CD45RA+ naive T cells. This receptor was taken from a human donor in good health. Some libraries in this study had Jurkat cell RNA spiked in.

The sequenced DNA: TGTGCCAGCAGCTTAGTCGGGAGTAGCACAGATACGCAGTATTTT. This gives the protein CASSLVGSSTDTQYF. The sequence joins TRBV7-6 to TRBJ2-3; the D segment could be TRBD2, given 6 matching bases. The CDR1 and CDR2 encoded by the germline V gene are SGHVS and FNYEAQ. The germline ends are 8 bases apart after V is trimmed by 1 base and J by 0 bases. Taken from cysteine to phenylalanine, the CDR3 has 15 residues. The kept DNA is CDR3 alone, 45 bases in frame from the first base.